This T cell receptor (beta chain) was retrieved from a study of Graves' ophthalmopathy and Graves' hyperthyroidism. The TCR beta CDR3 regions underwent amplification from RNA transcripts. The first round was an RT-PCR with HTBI primers, and the second round was a multiplex PCR. Via MiXCR, TCRdb re-called the multiplex PCR reads, giving one row per CDR3 protein. This table has 300,000 to 400,000 distinct CDR3 sequences, 17% appearing once. This clonotype was recorded many times. Researchers classed hyperthyroidism as stable given no ophthalmopathy within 18 months of follow-up. Patients were left out if they had other autoimmune diseases, uncontrolled infections, pregnancy or lactation. Symptoms, serum thyroxine and TRAb, thyroid ultrasound, and orbital computed tomography formed the diagnostic basis. Germline V gene sequence: CDR1 SGHVS, CDR2 FQNEAQ. This CDR3 has 11 residues. The germline V and J ends were trimmed by 1 base and 9 bases, with 7 bases remaining between them.

The rearrangement uses TRBV7-8 and TRBJ2-7; tentative D call: TRBD1 (5 bases). Sequenced material: peripheral blood. This TCR was recovered from an adult woman with stable Graves' hyperthyroidism. The CDR3 sequence: CASSLGQSQYF. CDR3 in DNA: TGTGCCAGCAGCTTAGGACAGTCGCAGTACTTC.